Listed below are T cell receptor beta chains from one sample, sequenced in a study of OX40 agonist ivuxolimab in advanced cancers. This table comes from immunoSEQ multiplex PCR, and its TCRdb copy is limited to in-frame clones, with some not included. The sample gives about 71,000 clones, around 94% of which show up once; approximately 14% is in the top ten. The source material was CD4+ or CD8+ T cells sorted from blood, sampled in a trial of the OX40 agonist ivuxolimab. Every receptor here comes from an adult with an advanced solid tumor such as melanoma, head and neck, liver or kidney cancer. Both conserved end residues are part of each CDR3. Fields, in order: CDR3 DNA, CDR3 protein, V gene, D gene, J gene, clone size. A D gene is named only where the DNA matches it firmly. A clone size is listed for some rows: how often the clone was seen (once, few, many), or a class if it is expanded.

TGTGCCAGCAGCCCCCCAGGGGGACATCAGCCCCAGCATTTT	CASSPPGGHQPQHF	TRBV7-9	TRBD1	TRBJ1-5	.
TGCGCCAGCAGCCCCCTTTCTCCCTCTGGGCGGGATCTGAGCTCCTACAATGAGCAGTTCTTC	CASSPLSPSGRDLSSYNEQFF	TRBV4-1	.	TRBJ2-1	.
TGTGCCAGCAGCTTAGGCGGGGGGGCCGGGGAGACCCAGTACTTC	CASSLGGGAGETQYF	TRBV7-2	TRBD2	TRBJ2-5	.
TGTGCCAGCAGCCTCCCCAGAGACAGGGTCTCCTACGAGCAGTACTTC	CASSLPRDRVSYEQYF	TRBV7-2	TRBD1	TRBJ2-7	.
TGTGCCAGCAGTGCCAGGGGGAGCAATCAGCCCCAGCATTTT	CASSARGSNQPQHF	TRBV27	TRBD1	TRBJ1-5	.
TGTGCCAGCAGCCTAGGGGGCAATGAGCAGTTCTTC	CASSLGGNEQFF	TRBV14	.	TRBJ2-1	.
TGCGCCAGCAGCCTGGGACTAGCGGGAGGGCCTGAGCAGTTCTTC	CASSLGLAGGPEQFF	TRBV4-3	TRBD2	TRBJ2-1	once
TGTGCCAGCAGCTACAGCGGGACCCGCACAGATACGCAGTATTTT	CASSYSGTRTDTQYF	TRBV11-2	TRBD2	TRBJ2-3	.
TGTGCCAGCAGTTTGACAGATTTCTACGAGCAGTACTTC	CASSLTDFYEQYF	TRBV28	.	TRBJ2-7	once
TGCGCCAGCAGCCAAGGACGGAGCTACGAGCAGTACTTC	CASSQGRSYEQYF	TRBV4-3	.	TRBJ2-7	.
TGCGCCAGCAGCCAAACATCCTACGAGCAGTACTTC	CASSQTSYEQYF	TRBV4-1	.	TRBJ2-7	once
TGTGCCAGCAGCTCCTACAGGACTAGCGGGACCACAGATACGCAGTATTTT	CASSSYRTSGTTDTQYF	TRBV5-6	TRBD2	TRBJ2-3	.
TGTGCCAGCAGTTTATCCGGAACCGGCGAGCAGTACTTC	CASSLSGTGEQYF	TRBV27	.	TRBJ2-7	.
TGCGCCAGCAGCCAAGACCGCGGGAGTTCCTACGAGCAGTACTTC	CASSQDRGSSYEQYF	TRBV4-3	TRBD2	TRBJ2-7	.
TGTGCCAGCAGCTCGGAGCCTGGGACAGGGGAATTGTACTACGAGCAGTACTTC	CASSSEPGTGELYYEQYF	TRBV5-4	TRBD1	TRBJ2-7	.
TGTGCCAGCAGCCCCCGGACTGAAGCTTTCTTT	CASSPRTEAFF	TRBV13	.	TRBJ1-1	.
TGTGCCAGCAGCAAAGAACTCGTTTGGGTATCTGGGGCCAACGTCCTGACTTTC	CASSKELVWVSGANVLTF	TRBV7-6	.	TRBJ2-6	.
TGTGCTAGCAGCCCCCACGGCGGGAGGGCAGAAGAGCAGTACTTC	CASSPHGGRAEEQYF	TRBV7-7	TRBD2	TRBJ2-7	.
TGTGCCAGCAGTTTATGGTCCGGGAATGGCTACACCTTC	CASSLWSGNGYTF	TRBV27	.	TRBJ1-2	.
TGTGCCAGCCTACTCACAGGGATCAACACTGAAGCTTTCTTT	CASLLTGINTEAFF	TRBV19	.	TRBJ1-1	.
TGTGCCAGCAGCTTGCTACTATGGGGGAACACTGAAGCTTTCTTT	CASSLLLWGNTEAFF	TRBV11-2	.	TRBJ1-1	few
TGCGCCAGCAGCTCCTACAGGGGAAGCACTGAAGCTTTCTTT	CASSSYRGSTEAFF	TRBV5-1	TRBD1	TRBJ1-1	.
TGTGCCATCAGTGAGTCCGAAGGGCCTTTAGCGGAGACTAACACCGGGGAGCTGTTTTTT	CAISESEGPLAETNTGELFF	TRBV10-3	.	TRBJ2-2	.
TGTGCCAGCAGCCCCCAGGGCGGGAGAGAGACCCAGTACTTC	CASSPQGGRETQYF	TRBV9	TRBD2	TRBJ2-5	.
TGTGCCAGCAGGCAGTCCTACGAGCAGTACTTC	CASRQSYEQYF	TRBV6-6	.	TRBJ2-7	.
TGTGCCAGCAGCGATATGACAGGGGGTGCGTACAATGAGCAGTTCTTC	CASSDMTGGAYNEQFF	TRBV5-6	TRBD1	TRBJ2-1	.
TGTGCCAGCAGCCGGACTCTTAACACCGGGGAGCTGTTTTTT	CASSRTLNTGELFF	TRBV6-5	.	TRBJ2-2	.
TGTGCCAGCAGTTTAAAGACAGGGGCGAACACTGAAGCTTTCTTT	CASSLKTGANTEAFF	TRBV28	TRBD1	TRBJ1-1	.
TGTGCCTGGAGCAAGAATGAGCAGTTCTTC	CAWSKNEQFF	TRBV30	.	TRBJ2-1	.
TGCGCCAGCAGCCAAGATGGGGCAGAGAACACTGAAGCTTTCTTT	CASSQDGAENTEAFF	TRBV4-3	.	TRBJ1-1	.
TGTGCCAGCAGCCTCTATGGGGGCGCCGGGGAAAAACTGTTTTTT	CASSLYGGAGEKLFF	TRBV7-9	.	TRBJ1-4	.
TGCGCCAGCAGCCAAGTTAGCAGGGAGGGGTCCCTCCACTTT	CASSQVSREGSLHF	TRBV4-3	.	TRBJ1-6	.
TGTGCCAGCAGTAACCCCCCGTGGGTGGCGGGAGGGCCGAACAATGAGCAGTTCTTC	CASSNPPWVAGGPNNEQFF	TRBV28	TRBD2	TRBJ2-1	.
TGTGCCAGCAGCGTGGGTCTAGCGGGAGGGAGCTACGAGCAGTACTTC	CASSVGLAGGSYEQYF	TRBV9	TRBD2	TRBJ2-7	.
TGTGCCAGTAGTTCTCCGGGGGATACGCAGTATTTT	CASSSPGDTQYF	TRBV19	.	TRBJ2-3	.
TGCGCCAGCAGCTTATTTGCGGGTACGAACACTGAAGCTTTCTTT	CASSLFAGTNTEAFF	TRBV5-1	.	TRBJ1-1	.
TGTGCCAGCAGCTTACCCAGGACAGGGTGGATTGAAGCTTTCTTT	CASSLPRTGWIEAFF	TRBV11-1	TRBD1	TRBJ1-1	.
TGCGCCAGCAGCCAAACCGGGACTAGCCTCTCCTACGAGCAGTACTTC	CASSQTGTSLSYEQYF	TRBV4-3	TRBD2	TRBJ2-7	.
TGTGCCAGCAGCTTACCCAACGAGGGCTACGAGCAGTACTTC	CASSLPNEGYEQYF	TRBV11-2	.	TRBJ2-7	.
TGTGCCACCAGCAGAGGTGGTTTTGAGGTGGAGACCGGGGAGCTGTTTTTT	CATSRGGFEVETGELFF	TRBV15	.	TRBJ2-2	.
TGTGCCAGCAGCACAGAGGACAGGGATGGAGTCGATGAGCAGTTCTTC	CASSTEDRDGVDEQFF	TRBV9	TRBD1	TRBJ2-1	.
TGCGCCAGCAGCCAAGAAGTTTTTAGGGAGCAGTACTTC	CASSQEVFREQYF	TRBV4-3	.	TRBJ2-7	.
TGTGCCAGCAGTCAGGGTGGCACTGAAGCTTTCTTT	CASSQGGTEAFF	TRBV27	.	TRBJ1-1	.
TGTGCCAGCTCACCACCGTATTGGGGACAGGGTCAGGGACGGTTCTTC	CASSPPYWGQGQGRFF	TRBV18	TRBD1	TRBJ2-1	.
TGTGCCAGCAGCCAAGGTCAAAGATACAATGAGCAGTTCTTC	CASSQGQRYNEQFF	TRBV14	.	TRBJ2-1	.
TGCGCCAGCGAGGTTGGAAGGGGGGTTTTAGAGACCCAGTACTTC	CASEVGRGVLETQYF	TRBV5-1	.	TRBJ2-5	once
TGCGCCAGCAGCCACCTAGACCGGGACACCTTATTCTATGGCTACACCTTC	CASSHLDRDTLFYGYTF	TRBV4-3	.	TRBJ1-2	.
TGTGCCAGCAGCCCCAAGGTCCGCAGCGACACTGAAGCTTTCTTT	CASSPKVRSDTEAFF	TRBV27	.	TRBJ1-1	.
TGCGCCAGCAGCCTGGAACATATTCACGTTTACGAGCAGTACTTC	CASSLEHIHVYEQYF	TRBV4-1	.	TRBJ2-7	.
TGTGCCACCCGGGGACCATCCTACGAGCAGTACTTC	CATRGPSYEQYF	TRBV15	.	TRBJ2-7	.
TGTGCCAGCAGATACGCCGGGACAGGGGGTGAGGGCACTGAAGCTTTCTTT	CASRYAGTGGEGTEAFF	TRBV7-8	TRBD1	TRBJ1-1	.
TGCAGTGCTAGGGCGAACACTGAAGCTTTCTTT	CSARANTEAFF	TRBV20-1	.	TRBJ1-1	few
TGTGCCAGCTCTCGTAGCGGGAGGTCCCCCTACGAGCAGTACTTC	CASSRSGRSPYEQYF	TRBV7-2	TRBD2	TRBJ2-7	.
TGTGCCAGCAGCCGGACAGGAGCCTACGAGCAGTACTTC	CASSRTGAYEQYF	TRBV11-2	TRBD1	TRBJ2-7	.
TGTGCCAGCAGTCCAGGGCAGGGGGAAGGCTATGGCTACACCTTC	CASSPGQGEGYGYTF	TRBV6-5	TRBD1	TRBJ1-2	.
TGTGCCAGCAGCTTAGGCTCCGGGGAGCTGTTTTTT	CASSLGSGELFF	TRBV7-9	.	TRBJ2-2	.
TGCGCCAGCAGCCAAGATCGAGCAGGCTTCTATGGCTACACCTTC	CASSQDRAGFYGYTF	TRBV4-3	.	TRBJ1-2	.
TGCGCCAGCAGCCATCCCCGCGGGGACGTCCCCTACGAGCAGTACTTC	CASSHPRGDVPYEQYF	TRBV4-1	.	TRBJ2-7	once
TGTGCCAGCAGCTCCGGACTAGCGGGATCCGACAATGAGCAGTTCTTC	CASSSGLAGSDNEQFF	TRBV13	TRBD2	TRBJ2-1	few
TGTGCCAGCACCCTCGCGTACGAGCAGTACTTC	CASTLAYEQYF	TRBV28	.	TRBJ2-7	.